The 19 T cell receptor beta chains listed next were all sequenced from one sample in a study of spatial heterogeneity in lung cancer. One entry per CDR3 protein, called by TCRdb with MiXCR from the 5' RACE reads. The table shows about 85,000 distinct CDR3 sequences, with approximately 21% occurring only once. Time point noted: sample taken at primary tumor resection. Whole RNA came from tumor, nontumor lung or frozen PBMC and was sequenced without being sorted. The input for sequencing was PBMCs, taken at surgery. The receptors originated from a male donor with early-stage non-small cell lung cancer.

This clonotype was counted many times. This rearrangement joins TRBV5-1 to TRBJ1-6; perhaps TRBD1 as D (5 bases). Germline CDR1 reads SGHRS; CDR2 reads YFSETQ. V was clipped by 4 bases and J by 11 bases, with 19 bases between them. The CDR3 covers 15 residues. CDR3 amino acids: CASSPGGQGVAPLHF. The CDR3 DNA follows: TGCGCCAGCAGCCCCGGAGGTCAGGGCGTTGCACCCCTCCACTTT.

This clonotype was recorded a few times. The chain uses TRBV5-1 and TRBJ1-3, with 7 bases identical to TRBD1. Germline V gene lookup returns CDR1 SGHRS and CDR2 YFSETQ. CDR3 length: 16 residues. With 4 bases clipped from V and 2 bases from J, the junction kept 9 bases outside the gene matches. As DNA, the CDR3 is TGCGCCAGCAGCCCACTGACAGGGCAAACTGGAAACACCATATATTTT. Protein product: CASSPLTGQTGNTIYF.

V gene TRBV20-1 combines with J gene TRBJ2-3, with TRBD1 matching over 9 bases. Germline lookup yields CDR1 DFQATT and CDR2 SNEGSKA (reference sequence). With V trimmed by 0 bases and J by 4 bases, 5 bases remained unmatched. This CDR3 region has 15 residues. CDR3: CSARDRGQGADTQYF. As DNA, the CDR3 is TGCAGTGCTAGAGATCGGGGACAGGGCGCAGATACGCAGTATTTT.

This clonotype appeared many times. V and J are TRBV12-3 or TRBV12-4 and TRBJ2-7; D is perhaps TRBD1 (6 bases). This CDR3 contains 14 residues. Trimming took 7 bases from V and 2 from J, leaving 15 bases between them. CDR3 coding DNA: TGTGCCAGCACCTGGAGGCAGGGGCCCTACGAGCAGTACTTC. Its protein product is CASTWRQGPYEQYF.

This clonotype came up many times. The V gene is TRBV6-5, the J gene TRBJ2-7; D remains ambiguous. V lost 6 bases to trimming and J lost 3 bases, with 6 bases between them. The CDR3 has 11 residues. CDR1 MNHEY and CDR2 SVGAGI come from the germline V gene. CDR3 sequence (DNA): TGTGCCAGCAGCTCACTCTACGAGCAGTACTTC. Residues: CASSSLYEQYF.

The chain carries TRBV28 and TRBJ2-7, with 7 bases identical to TRBD2. The CDR3 length is 14 residues. Germline-derived CDR1 and CDR2 are MDHEN and SYDVKM. The trim removed 7 bases at V and 2 bases at J, leaving 8 bases unmatched. CDR3 loop: CASTAREVAYEQYF. Written as DNA, the CDR3 is TGTGCCAGCACCGCTCGGGAGGTTGCCTACGAGCAGTACTTC.

The rearrangement links TRBV4-1 to TRBJ1-2, with D tentatively TRBD1 (5 bases). Germline CDR1 and CDR2: MGHRA and YSYEKL. The V end was cut by 4 bases, the J end by 5 bases, with 11 bases between. The CDR3 sequence is 13 residues long. Here the CDR3 DNA reads TGCGCCAGCAGCCCCACGGACAATTATGGCTACACCTTC. Its translation is CASSPTDNYGYTF.

The J gene is TRBJ2-1, the V gene TRBV10-3, with D tentatively TRBD1 (5 bases). Germline V gene lookup returns CDR1 ENHRY and CDR2 SYGVKD. Between the trimmed V and J ends, which lost 11 bases and 5 bases, there was a span of 19 bases. The CDR3 totals 14 residues. As DNA, the CDR3 is TGTGCCGTAACGGACGGCACAGGCGACAATGAGCAGTTCTTC. Encoded protein: CAVTDGTGDNEQFF.

This clonotype has more than one count but fewer than ten. The V and J genes are TRBV7-8 and TRBJ1-6; the D gene is possibly TRBD1 (6 bases). Germline V gene data show CDR1 as SGHVS and CDR2 as FQNEAQ. Trimming stripped 5 bases from V and 10 bases from J, with 15 bases between. This CDR3 region has 14 residues. DNA for the CDR3: TGTGCCAGCAGCCGGACAGTCGCCAGCTCACCCCTCCACTTT. It translates to CASSRTVASSPLHF.

This clonotype was detected only a few times. J is TRBJ2-5 and V is TRBV7-9; TRBD1 aligns across 8 bases. V was pared by 2 bases and J by 4 bases, with 6 bases of the junction left unmatched. The CDR3 has 15 amino acids. Germline V CDR1 and CDR2: SEHNR, FQNEAQ (reference sequence). CDR3 loop: CASSLNPGGAETQYF. The CDR3 DNA follows: TGTGCCAGCAGCTTAAATCCAGGGGGCGCAGAGACCCAGTACTTC.

CDR3 in amino acids: CASSPREGDEKLFF. The CDR3 nucleotides are TGTGCCAGCAGTCCAAGGGAAGGGGATGAAAAACTGTTTTTT. The genes are TRBV7-8 and TRBJ1-4, with D perhaps matching TRBD1 (5 bases). The germline gives CDR1 SGHVS, CDR2 FQNEAQ. The CDR3 totals 14 residues. Between the trimmed V and J ends, which lost 6 bases and 6 bases, there was a span of 14 bases. Drawing the rest from reference TRBV7-8 and TRBJ1-4, the complete variable domain is GAGVSQSPRYKVAKRGQDVALRCDPISGHVSLFWYQQALGQGPEFLTYFQNEAQLDKSGLPSDRFFAERPEGSVSTLKIQRTQQEDSAVYLCASSPREGDEKLFFGSGTQLSVL.

This chain connects TRBV18 to TRBJ2-1, with 14 bases matching TRBD2. The CDR3 spans 18 residues. The V and J ends lost 6 bases and 2 bases, in that order; junction bases with no gene match: 9. CDR1 and CDR2 from the germline V gene are KGHSH and LQKENI. CDR3 sequence: CASSRGLAGGGAYNEQFF. CDR3 nucleotides: TGTGCCAGCTCCCGAGGACTAGCGGGAGGTGGGGCCTACAATGAGCAGTTCTTC.

CDR3 residues: CASSLFRGEQYF. The DNA for the CDR3 is TGTGCCAGCAGTTTATTCCGGGGCGAGCAGTACTTC. The rearrangement links TRBV28 to TRBJ2-7; D perhaps matches TRBD2 (5 bases). This CDR3 has 12 residues. Per the germline V gene, CDR1 is MDHEN and CDR2 is SYDVKM. V dropped 1 base and J dropped 6 bases, with 7 bases sitting between them.

The J gene is TRBJ1-2, the V gene TRBV5-6; no clear D. Between the trimmed V and J ends, which lost 0 bases and 0 bases, there was a span of 6 bases. The length of the CDR3 is 14 residues. CDR1 SGHDT and CDR2 YYEEEE come from the germline V gene. The CDR3 sequence is CASSLEAANYGYTF. CDR3 nucleotides: TGTGCCAGCAGCTTGGAGGCAGCTAACTATGGCTACACCTTC.

At least ten counts were recorded for this clonotype. The gene calls are TRBV28 and TRBJ2-7, with D unresolved. Between the trimmed V and J ends, which lost 3 bases and 1 base, there was a span of 7 bases. This CDR3 comprises 13 residues. Germline V CDR1 and CDR2: MDHEN, SYDVKM. CDR3 in DNA: TGTGCCAGCAGTTTGAGCGTATCCTACGAGCAGTACTTC. Amino acids: CASSLSVSYEQYF.

The chain is built from TRBV29-1 and TRBJ2-3; the match to TRBD2 covers 11 bases. The CDR3 has 16 residues. The germline CDR1 and CDR2 sequences are SQVTM and ANQGSEA. Germline trimming cut 0 bases from V and 2 bases from J; bases unmatched to any gene: 4. The CDR3 region is CSVEDGTSGNTDTQYF. Written as DNA, the CDR3 is TGCAGCGTTGAAGACGGGACTAGCGGTAACACAGATACGCAGTATTTT.

In its sample, this clonotype was seen a few times. V is TRBV2 and J is TRBJ2-5, with D perhaps matching TRBD1 (5 bases). The CDR3 runs 14 residues. The germline gives CDR1 SNHLY, CDR2 FYNNEI. V dropped 6 bases and J dropped 2 bases, with 13 bases sitting between them. CDR3 amino acids: CASRTDTTQETQYF. The CDR3 DNA is TGTGCCAGCAGAACGGACACCACACAAGAGACCCAGTACTTC.

This clonotype was detected ten times or more. The CDR3 here is CASRNTAGELFF. CDR3 bases: TGTGCCAGCAGAAACACGGCCGGGGAGCTGTTTTTT. The chain joins TRBV7-9 to TRBJ2-2; no clear D gene. Per germline, CDR1 SEHNR and CDR2 FQNEAQ (reference sequence). Trimming cost V 6 bases and J 6 bases, with 8 bases left between them. The CDR3 runs 12 residues.

The rearrangement uses TRBV30 and TRBJ1-2; TRBD1 agrees at 7 bases. The CDR3 runs to 13 residues. Germline CDR1 is GTSNPN and CDR2 is SVGIG (reference sequence). V dropped 2 bases and J dropped 4; count of bases not matched to a gene: 4. CDR3 sequence (DNA): TGTGCCTGGAGTCAGGGGGTGAGCTATGGCTACACCTTC. Translating gives CAWSQGVSYGYTF. The whole variable domain, remainder taken from reference TRBV30 and TRBJ1-2, is SQTIHQWPATLVQPVGSPLSLECTVEGTSNPNLYWYRQAAGRGLQLLFYSVGIGQISSEVPQNLSASRPQDRQFILSSKKLLLSDSGFYLCAWSQGVSYGYTFGSGTRLTVV.